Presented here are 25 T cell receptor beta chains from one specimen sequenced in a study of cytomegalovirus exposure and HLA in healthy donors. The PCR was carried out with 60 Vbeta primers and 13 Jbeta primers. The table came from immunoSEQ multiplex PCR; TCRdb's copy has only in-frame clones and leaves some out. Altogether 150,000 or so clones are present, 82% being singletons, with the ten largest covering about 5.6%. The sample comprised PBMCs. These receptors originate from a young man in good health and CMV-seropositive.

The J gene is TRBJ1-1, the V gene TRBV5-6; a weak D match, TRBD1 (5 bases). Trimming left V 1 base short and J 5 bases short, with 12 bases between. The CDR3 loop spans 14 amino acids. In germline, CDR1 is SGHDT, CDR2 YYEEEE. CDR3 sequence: CASSLRQGKTEAFF. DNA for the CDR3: TGTGCCAGCAGCTTGAGGCAGGGAAAGACTGAAGCTTTCTTT.

The CDR3 sequence: CASSPRRGENEKLFF. CDR3 coding DNA: TGTGCCAGCTCACCACGACGTGGGGAGAATGAAAAACTGTTTTTT. V and J are TRBV18 and TRBJ1-4; no reliable D call. CDR1 is KGHSH and CDR2 is LQKENI in the germline V gene. The length of the CDR3 is 15 residues. V was pared by 1 base and J by 5 bases, with 11 bases between.

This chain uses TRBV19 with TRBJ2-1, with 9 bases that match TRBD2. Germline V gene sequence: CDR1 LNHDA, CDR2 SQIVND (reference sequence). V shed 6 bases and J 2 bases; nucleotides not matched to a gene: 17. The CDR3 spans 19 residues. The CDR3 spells CASSPRGVAGVGPYNEQFF. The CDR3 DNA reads TGTGCCAGTAGCCCCCGGGGAGTAGCGGGAGTCGGGCCCTACAATGAGCAGTTCTTC.

The CDR3 DNA sequence: TGTGCCAGCACCTTCCTTAGCGGGGGCTATGATACGCAGTATTTT. Protein product: CASTFLSGGYDTQYF. The V and J genes are TRBV6-6 and TRBJ2-3; 9 nucleotides align to TRBD2. This CDR3 is 15 amino acids long. The V and J ends lost 7 bases and 6 bases, in that order; junction bases with no gene match: 11. Germline V gives CDR1 MNHNY, CDR2 SVGAGI (reference sequence).

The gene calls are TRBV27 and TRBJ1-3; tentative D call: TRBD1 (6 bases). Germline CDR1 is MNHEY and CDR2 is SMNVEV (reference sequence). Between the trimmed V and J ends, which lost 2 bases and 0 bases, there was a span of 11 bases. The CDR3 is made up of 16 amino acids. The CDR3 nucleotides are TGTGCCAGCAGTTTAAGGGGGTCGTCCTCTGGAAACACCATATATTTT. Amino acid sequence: CASSLRGSSSGNTIYF.

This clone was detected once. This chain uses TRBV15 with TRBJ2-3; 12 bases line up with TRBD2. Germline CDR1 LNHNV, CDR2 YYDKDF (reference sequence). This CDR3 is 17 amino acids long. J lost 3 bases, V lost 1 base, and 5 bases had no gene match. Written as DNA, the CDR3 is TGTGCCACCAGCAGAGTCCTAGCGGGGGGGCCGACAGATACGCAGTATTTT. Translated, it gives CATSRVLAGGPTDTQYF.

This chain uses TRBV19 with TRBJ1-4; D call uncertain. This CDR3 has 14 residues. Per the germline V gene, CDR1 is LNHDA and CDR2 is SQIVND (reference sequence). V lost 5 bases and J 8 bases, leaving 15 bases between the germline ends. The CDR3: CASSRFTGFEKLFF. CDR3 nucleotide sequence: TGTGCCAGTAGTCGGTTTACCGGGTTCGAAAAACTGTTTTTT.

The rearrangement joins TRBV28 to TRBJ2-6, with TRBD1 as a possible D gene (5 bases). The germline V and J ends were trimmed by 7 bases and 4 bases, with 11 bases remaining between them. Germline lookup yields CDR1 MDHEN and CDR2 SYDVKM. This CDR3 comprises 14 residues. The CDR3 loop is CASKLGAGANVLTF. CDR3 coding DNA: TGTGCCAGCAAGCTAGGGGCCGGGGCCAACGTCCTGACTTTC.

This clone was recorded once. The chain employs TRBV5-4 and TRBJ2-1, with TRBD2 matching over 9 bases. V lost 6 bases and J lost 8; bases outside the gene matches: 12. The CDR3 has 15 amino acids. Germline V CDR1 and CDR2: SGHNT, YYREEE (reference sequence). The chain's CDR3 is CASTLSGGRIDEQFF. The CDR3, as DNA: TGTGCCAGCACCCTAAGCGGGGGGAGAATCGATGAGCAGTTCTTC. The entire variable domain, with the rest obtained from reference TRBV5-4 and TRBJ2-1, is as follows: ETGVTQSPTHLIKTRGQQVTLRCSSQSGHNTVSWYQQALGQGPQFIFQYYREEENGRGNFPPRFSGLQFPNYSSELNVNALELDDSALYLCASTLSGGRIDEQFFGPGTRLTVL.

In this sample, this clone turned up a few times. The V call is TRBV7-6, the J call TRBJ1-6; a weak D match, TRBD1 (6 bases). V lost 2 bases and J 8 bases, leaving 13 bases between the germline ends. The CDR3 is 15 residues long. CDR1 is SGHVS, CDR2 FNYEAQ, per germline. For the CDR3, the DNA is TGTGCCAGCAGCTTAAGGGGGTCAGGTGATTCACCCCTCCACTTT. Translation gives CASSLRGSGDSPLHF.

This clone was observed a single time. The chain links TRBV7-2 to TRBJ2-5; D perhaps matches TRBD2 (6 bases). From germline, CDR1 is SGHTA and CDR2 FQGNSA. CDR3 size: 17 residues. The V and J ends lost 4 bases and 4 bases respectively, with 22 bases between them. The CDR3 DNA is TGTGCCAGCAGCTCCCTTCCGGGACTCTATAAGGGAGAGACCCAGTACTTC. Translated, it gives CASSSLPGLYKGETQYF.

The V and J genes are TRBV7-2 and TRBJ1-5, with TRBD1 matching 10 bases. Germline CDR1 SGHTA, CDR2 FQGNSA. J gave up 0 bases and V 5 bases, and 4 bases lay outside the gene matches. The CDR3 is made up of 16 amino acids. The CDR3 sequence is CASSATGGGSNQPQHF. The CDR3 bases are TGTGCCAGCAGCGCGACAGGGGGCGGTAGCAATCAGCCCCAGCATTTT. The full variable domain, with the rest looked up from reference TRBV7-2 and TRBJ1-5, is GAGVSQSPSNKVTEKGKDVELRCDPISGHTALYWYRQSLGQGLEFLIYFQGNSAPDKSGLPSDRFSAERTGGSVSTLTIQRTQQEDSAVYLCASSATGGGSNQPQHFGDGTRLSIL.

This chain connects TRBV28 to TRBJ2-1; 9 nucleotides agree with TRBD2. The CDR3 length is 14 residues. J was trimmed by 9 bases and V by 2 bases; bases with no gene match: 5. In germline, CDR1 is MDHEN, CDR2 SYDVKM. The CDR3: CASSLAGLASEQFF. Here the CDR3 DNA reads TGTGCCAGCAGTTTAGCCGGACTAGCGAGTGAGCAGTTCTTC.

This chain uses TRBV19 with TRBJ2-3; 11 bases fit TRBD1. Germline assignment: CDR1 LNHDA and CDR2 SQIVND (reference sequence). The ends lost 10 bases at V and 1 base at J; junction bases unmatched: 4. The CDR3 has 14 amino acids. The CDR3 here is CATRTGGGTDTQYF. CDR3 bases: TGTGCCACCAGGACAGGGGGCGGCACAGATACGCAGTATTTT.

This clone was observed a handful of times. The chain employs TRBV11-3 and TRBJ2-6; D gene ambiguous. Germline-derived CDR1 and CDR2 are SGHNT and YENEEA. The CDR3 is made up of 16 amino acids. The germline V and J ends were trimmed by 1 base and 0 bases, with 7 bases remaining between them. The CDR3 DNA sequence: TGTGCCAGCAGCTTAGGGCGGTCCTCTGGGGCCAACGTCCTGACTTTC. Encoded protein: CASSLGRSSGANVLTF. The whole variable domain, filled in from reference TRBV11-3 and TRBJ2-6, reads EAGVVQSPRYKIIEKKQPVAFWCNPISGHNTLYWYLQNLGQGPELLIRYENEEAVDDSQLPKDRFSAERLKGVDSTLKIQPAELGDSAVYLCASSLGRSSGANVLTFGAGSRLTVL.

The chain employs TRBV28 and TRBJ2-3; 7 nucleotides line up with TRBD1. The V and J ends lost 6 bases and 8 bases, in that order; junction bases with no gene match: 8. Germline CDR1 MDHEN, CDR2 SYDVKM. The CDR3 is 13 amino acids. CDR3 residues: CASRTTGDATQYF. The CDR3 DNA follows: TGTGCCAGCAGAACTACAGGGGACGCTACGCAGTATTTT.

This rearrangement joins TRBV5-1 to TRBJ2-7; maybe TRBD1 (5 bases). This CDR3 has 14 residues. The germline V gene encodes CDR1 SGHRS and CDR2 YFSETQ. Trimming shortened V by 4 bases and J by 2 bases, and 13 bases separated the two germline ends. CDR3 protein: CASSPNRSTYEQYF. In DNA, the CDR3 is TGCGCCAGCAGCCCTAACAGGAGTACCTACGAGCAGTACTTC.

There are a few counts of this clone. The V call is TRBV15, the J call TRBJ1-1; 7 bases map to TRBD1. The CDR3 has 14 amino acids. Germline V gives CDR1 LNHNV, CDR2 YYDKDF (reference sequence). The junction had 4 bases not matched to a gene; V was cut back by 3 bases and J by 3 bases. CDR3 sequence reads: CATSRTGRHTEAFF. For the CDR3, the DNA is TGTGCCACCAGCAGGACAGGGCGGCACACTGAAGCTTTCTTT.

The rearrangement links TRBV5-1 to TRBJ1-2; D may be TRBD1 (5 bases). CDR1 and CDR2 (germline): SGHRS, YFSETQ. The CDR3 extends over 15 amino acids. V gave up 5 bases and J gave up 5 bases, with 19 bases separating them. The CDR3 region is CASRSGGPVEYGYTF. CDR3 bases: TGCGCCAGCAGGTCGGGGGGACCAGTAGAGTATGGCTACACCTTC.

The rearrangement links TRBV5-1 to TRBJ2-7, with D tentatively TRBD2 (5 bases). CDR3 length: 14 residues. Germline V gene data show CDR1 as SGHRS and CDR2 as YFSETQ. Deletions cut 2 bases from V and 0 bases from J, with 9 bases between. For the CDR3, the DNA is TGCGCCAGCAGCTTAGAGGGTAGCTCCTACGAGCAGTACTTC. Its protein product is CASSLEGSSYEQYF.

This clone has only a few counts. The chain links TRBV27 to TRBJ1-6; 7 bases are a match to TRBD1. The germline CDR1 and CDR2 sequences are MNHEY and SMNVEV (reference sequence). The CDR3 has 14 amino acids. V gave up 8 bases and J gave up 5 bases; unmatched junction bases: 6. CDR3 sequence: CASSRQGNNSPLHF. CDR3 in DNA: TGTGCCAGCTCCCGACAGGGAAATAATTCACCCCTCCACTTT.

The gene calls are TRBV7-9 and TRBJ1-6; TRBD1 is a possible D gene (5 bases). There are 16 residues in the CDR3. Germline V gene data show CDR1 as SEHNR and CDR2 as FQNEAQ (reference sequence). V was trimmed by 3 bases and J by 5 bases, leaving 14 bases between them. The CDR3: CASSFRDSHNNSPLHF. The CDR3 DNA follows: TGTGCCAGCAGCTTCCGGGACTCGCATAATAATTCACCCCTCCACTTT.

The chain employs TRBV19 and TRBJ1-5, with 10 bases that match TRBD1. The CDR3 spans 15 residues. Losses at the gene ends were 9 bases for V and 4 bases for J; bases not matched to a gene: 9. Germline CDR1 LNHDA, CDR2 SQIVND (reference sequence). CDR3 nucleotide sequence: TGTGCCAGCACTCCCTGGGGACAGGGGAATCAGCCCCAGCATTTT. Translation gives CASTPWGQGNQPQHF.

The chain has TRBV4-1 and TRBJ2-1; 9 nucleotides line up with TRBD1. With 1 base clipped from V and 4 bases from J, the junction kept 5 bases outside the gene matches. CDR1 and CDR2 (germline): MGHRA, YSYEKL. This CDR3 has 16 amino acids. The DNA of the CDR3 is TGCGCCAGCAGCCAAGGAGGGGACAGGGAATACAATGAGCAGTTCTTC. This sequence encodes CASSQGGDREYNEQFF.

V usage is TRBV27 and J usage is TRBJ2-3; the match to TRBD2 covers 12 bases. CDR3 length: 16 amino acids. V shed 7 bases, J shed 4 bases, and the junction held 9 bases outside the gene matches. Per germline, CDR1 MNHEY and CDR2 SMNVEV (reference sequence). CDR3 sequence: CASKYLAGGPPDTQYF. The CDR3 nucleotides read TGTGCCAGCAAGTATCTAGCGGGAGGGCCCCCAGATACGCAGTATTTT.